This T cell receptor beta chain was found in a study of CD8 T cells in Susac syndrome (dated by TCRdb to the late 2010s). Regarding the research as a whole: Whether CD8+ T cell activation and differentiation in Susac syndrome was antigen driven was tested using repertoire sequencing. Findings and caveats that apply to the study as a whole: The number of individuals in the TCR sequencing and HLA analysis was recognized as being relatively small.

The V end gives up 5 bases and the J end 5 bases, leaving 6 bases in the junction not matched to a gene. The CDR3 starts with the cysteine, ends with the phenylalanine, and has 14 residues. The read is trimmed to its CDR3 DNA, 42 bases read in frame from base 1. In the germline V gene (reference sequence), CDR1 corresponds to SEHNR and CDR2 to FQNEAQ. Peripheral blood CD8+ and CD4+ T cells from healthy donors, Susac syndrome patients and multiple sclerosis patients were profiled by high-throughput TCR beta sequencing. Healthy donors were included as age- and sex-matched controls. Bulk CD8+ and CD4+ T cells were purified magnetically by negative isolation, whereas CD8+ TEMRA cells were enriched by FACS. Blood was collected in EDTA tubes and processed within 24 hours, with PBMCs isolated through density gradient centrifugation. PBMCs intended for TCR sequencing were cryopreserved in liquid nitrogen and were subsequently thawed in a 37 degrees C water bath. A purity of at least 90% was achieved for sorted or isolated CD4+, CD8+ and CD8+ TEMRA cells.

RNA was extracted with the RNeasy kit and roughly 0.45 to 1 ug was reverse transcribed using random hexamers. TCR beta CDR3 regions were amplified with the immunoSEQ multiplex PCR assay covering 54 Vbeta and 13 Jbeta segments. PCR amplification bias was corrected by using a synthetic template baseline for primer optimization and computational correction. As for how the authors treated the data: Reads were annotated to V, D and J genes per IMGT and analyzed with immunoSEQ Analyzer, keeping only productive sequences. Clonality was computed as one minus Shannon entropy normalized by log2 of the number of productive unique sequences. For each patient and control, public and private clones were evaluated among the 100 most prevalent clones. A clone was defined as Susac-specific if it was absent from the healthy and MS cohorts, from approximately 980 published viral clones and from other ImmuneACCESS disease sequences. TCRdb itself trimmed the public reads at Q25 with fastp, ran MiXCR and retained productive beta chains. Rows merge per CDR3 protein into single entries with the most common DNA and genes. In this record, the V and J calls reflect TCRdb's handling and not the investigators' own analysis. This sample gives under 200,000 distinct CDR3 sequences in total; roughly 94% of them show up just once. In total, the top ten clones hold around 0.087% of the sample.

This clonotype showed up just a few times. No cognate antigen has been identified for it. Qualities for individual bases were not recorded, and no much larger clone is one base off. The specimen was CD4+ T cells from PBMCs. The receptor was derived from a human donor in good health. This sequence uses TRBV7-9 and TRBJ1-1; 9 central bases correspond to TRBD1. The bases are TGTGCCAGCAGCAAGGACAGGGGTCGGACTGAAGCTTTCTTT. The encoded protein is CASSKDRGRTEAFF. When the CDR3 is completed using the reference TRBV7-9 and TRBJ1-1 genes on either side, the full variable domain is DTGVSQNPRHKITKRGQNVTFRCDPISEHNRLYWYRQTLGQGPEFLTYFQNEAQLEKSRLLSDRFSAERPKGSFSTLEIQRTEQGDSAMYLCASSKDRGRTEAFFGQGTRLTVV.